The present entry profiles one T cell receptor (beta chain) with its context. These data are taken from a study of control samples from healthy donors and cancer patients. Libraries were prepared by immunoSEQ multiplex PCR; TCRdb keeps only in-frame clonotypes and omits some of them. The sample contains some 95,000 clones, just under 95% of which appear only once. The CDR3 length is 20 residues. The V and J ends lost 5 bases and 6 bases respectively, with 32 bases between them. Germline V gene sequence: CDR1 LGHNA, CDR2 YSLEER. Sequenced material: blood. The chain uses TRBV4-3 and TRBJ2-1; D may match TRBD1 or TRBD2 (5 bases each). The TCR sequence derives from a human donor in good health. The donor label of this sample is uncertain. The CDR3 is CASSDSIRTSGQRGLNEQFF. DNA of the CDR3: TGCGCCAGCAGCGATTCCATTCGGACCTCGGGGCAACGAGGGCTCAATGAGCAGTTCTTC.